This entry concerns a single T cell receptor (beta chain). Assay used: immunoSEQ multiplex PCR; TCRdb lists only in-frame clones, some missing. Found here are 43,000 or so clones, around 85% of them singletons; the top ten hold 14%. The sample comes from a study of OX40 agonist ivuxolimab in advanced cancers. Study information: Patients were treated with ivuxolimab, an agonistic anti-OX40 (CD134) antibody.

Peripheral blood came from all dose cohorts at three timepoints. Trimming took 4 bases from V and 2 from J, leaving 14 bases between them. This CDR3 is built from 16 residues. From germline, CDR1 is SNHLY and CDR2 FYNNEI. The sample was CD4+ or CD8+ T cells sorted from blood, taken in a trial of the OX40 agonist ivuxolimab. The receptor was derived from an adult with an advanced solid tumor such as melanoma, head and neck, liver or kidney cancer. The chain is built from TRBV2 and TRBJ2-2; possibly TRBD2 for D (6 bases). The CDR3 DNA reads TGTGCCAGCAGTGGGGAATTAGCGGTTAACACCGGGGAGCTGTTTTTT. Amino acids: CASSGELAVNTGELFF. Full variable domain (remainder filled in from reference TRBV2 and TRBJ2-2): EPEVTQTPSHQVTQMGQEVILRCVPISNHLYFYWYRQILGQKVEFLVSFYNNEISEKSEIFDDQFSVERPDGSNFTLKIRSTKLEDSAMYFCASSGELAVNTGELFFGEGSRLTVL.